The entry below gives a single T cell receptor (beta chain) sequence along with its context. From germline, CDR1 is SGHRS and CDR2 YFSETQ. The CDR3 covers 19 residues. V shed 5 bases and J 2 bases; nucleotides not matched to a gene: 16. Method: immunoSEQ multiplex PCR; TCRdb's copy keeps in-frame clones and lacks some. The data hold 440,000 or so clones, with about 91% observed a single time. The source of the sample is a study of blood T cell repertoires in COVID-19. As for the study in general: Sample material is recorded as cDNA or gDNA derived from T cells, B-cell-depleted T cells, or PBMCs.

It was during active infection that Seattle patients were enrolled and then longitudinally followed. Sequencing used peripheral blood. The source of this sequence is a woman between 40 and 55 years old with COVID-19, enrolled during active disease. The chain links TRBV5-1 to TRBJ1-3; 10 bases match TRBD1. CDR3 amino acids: CASRGPGQGFRGTGNTIYF. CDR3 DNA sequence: TGCGCCAGCAGGGGACCGGGACAGGGGTTTAGAGGGACTGGAAACACCATATATTTT.